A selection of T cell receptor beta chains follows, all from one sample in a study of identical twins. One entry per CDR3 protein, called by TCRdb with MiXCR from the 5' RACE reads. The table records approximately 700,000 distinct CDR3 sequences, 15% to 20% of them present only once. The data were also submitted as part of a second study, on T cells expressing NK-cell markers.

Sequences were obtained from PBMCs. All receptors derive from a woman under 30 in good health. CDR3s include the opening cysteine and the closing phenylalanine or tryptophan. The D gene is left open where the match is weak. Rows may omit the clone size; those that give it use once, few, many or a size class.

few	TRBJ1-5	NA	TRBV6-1	CASETEAAYSNQPQHF	TGTGCCAGCGAGACAGAGGCGGCCTATAGCAATCAGCCCCAGCATTTT
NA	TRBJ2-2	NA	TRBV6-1	CASSETPGELFF	TGTGCCAGCAGTGAAACCCCAGGGGAGCTGTTTTTT
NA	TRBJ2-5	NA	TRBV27	CASGDLQETQYF	TGTGCCAGCGGGGACCTCCAAGAGACCCAGTACTTC
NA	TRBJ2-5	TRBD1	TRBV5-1	CASSLGIGQGARETQYF	TGCGCCAGCAGCCTAGGAATAGGACAGGGGGCTCGGGAGACCCAGTACTTC
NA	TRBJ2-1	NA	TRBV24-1	CATSETRRDEQFF	TGTGCCACCAGTGAAACCAGAAGAGATGAGCAGTTCTTC
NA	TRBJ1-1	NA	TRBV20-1	CSASRQLNTEAFF	TGCAGTGCTTCGCGACAGCTGAACACTGAAGCTTTCTTT
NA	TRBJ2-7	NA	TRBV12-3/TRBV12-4	CASSLRLVPGPQNSYEQYF	TGTGCCAGCAGCCTTAGGCTTGTCCCGGGACCCCAGAACTCCTACGAGCAGTACTTC
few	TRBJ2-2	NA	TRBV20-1	CSARGGAGRTNTGELFF	TGCAGTGCTAGAGGGGGGGCCGGAAGAACGAACACCGGGGAGCTGTTTTTT
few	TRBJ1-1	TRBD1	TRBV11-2	CASSLTGGRTEAFF	TGTGCCAGCAGCTTGACAGGGGGCAGAACTGAAGCTTTCTTT
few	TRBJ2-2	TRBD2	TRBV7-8	CASSLLSTASGRTGELFF	TGTGCCAGCAGCTTATTATCAACGGCTAGCGGGAGGACCGGGGAGCTGTTTTTT
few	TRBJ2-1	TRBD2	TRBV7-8	CATSLAGGLHEQFF	TGTGCCACCTCCCTAGCGGGAGGGCTGCATGAGCAGTTCTTC
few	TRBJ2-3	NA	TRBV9	CASSGESGTDTQYF	TGTGCCAGCAGCGGGGAGTCCGGCACAGATACGCAGTATTTT
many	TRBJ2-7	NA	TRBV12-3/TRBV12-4	CASSPRSYEQYF	TGTGCCAGCAGTCCCAGAAGCTACGAGCAGTACTTC
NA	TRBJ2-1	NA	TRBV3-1	CASSQDRHRSYNEQFF	TGTGCCAGCAGCCAAGATCGACACCGCTCCTACAATGAGCAGTTCTTC
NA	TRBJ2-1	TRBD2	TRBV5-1	CASSWGGTSGRSSYNEQFF	TGCGCCAGCAGCTGGGGGGGGACTAGCGGGAGAAGCTCCTACAATGAGCAGTTCTTC
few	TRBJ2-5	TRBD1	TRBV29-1	CSVELLGTGQETQYF	TGCAGCGTTGAACTCCTGGGGACAGGCCAAGAGACCCAGTACTTC
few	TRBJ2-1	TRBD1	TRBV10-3	CAISQTGAAYNEQFF	TGTGCCATCAGTCAGACAGGGGCCGCTTACAATGAGCAGTTCTTC
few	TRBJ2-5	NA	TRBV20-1	CSARVGAQETQYF	TGCAGTGCTAGAGTGGGGGCTCAAGAGACCCAGTACTTC
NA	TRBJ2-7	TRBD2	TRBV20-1	CSAILRGAHFYEQYF	TGCAGTGCCATCCTGCGGGGGGCCCACTTCTACGAGCAGTACTTC
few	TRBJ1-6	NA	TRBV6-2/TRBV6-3	CASSYSPTGNSPLHF	TGTGCCAGCAGTTACTCGCCCACGGGGAATTCACCCCTCCACTTT
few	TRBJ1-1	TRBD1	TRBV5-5	CASSWRDREAFF	TGTGCCAGCAGCTGGCGGGACAGGGAAGCTTTCTTT
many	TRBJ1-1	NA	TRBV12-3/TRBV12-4	CASTRGGHTNTEAFF	TGTGCCAGCACTAGAGGGGGACATACTAACACTGAAGCTTTCTTT
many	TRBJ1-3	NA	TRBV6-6	CASRDTGNTIYF	TGTGCCAGCAGAGACACCGGAAACACCATATATTTT
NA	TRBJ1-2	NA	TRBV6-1	CASSLSGTPLRGYTF	TGTGCCAGCAGTCTCTCCGGGACACCGTTAAGAGGCTACACCTTC
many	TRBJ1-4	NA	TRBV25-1	CASSEYQYGSNEKLFF	TGTGCCAGCAGTGAATACCAGTATGGGTCTAATGAAAAACTGTTTTTT
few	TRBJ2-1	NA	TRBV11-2	CASSPTSRGWNEQFF	TGTGCCAGCAGCCCAACTAGCAGGGGTTGGAATGAGCAGTTCTTC
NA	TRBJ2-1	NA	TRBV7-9	CASRPSPHEANEQFF	TGTGCCAGCAGACCCTCCCCCCACGAGGCTAATGAGCAGTTCTTC
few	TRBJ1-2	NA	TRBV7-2	CASSTLQGRDGYTF	TGTGCCAGCAGCACCCTACAGGGTCGCGATGGCTACACCTTC
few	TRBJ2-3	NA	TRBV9	CASSVDGGGTDTQYF	TGTGCCAGCAGCGTAGATGGCGGGGGCACAGATACGCAGTATTTT
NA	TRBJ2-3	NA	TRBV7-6	CASSGLSGTITDTQYF	TGTGCCAGCAGCGGACTAAGCGGGACAATCACAGATACGCAGTATTTT
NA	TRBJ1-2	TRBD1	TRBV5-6	CASSAMDRGGGYTF	TGTGCCAGCAGCGCGATGGACAGGGGAGGCGGCTACACCTTC
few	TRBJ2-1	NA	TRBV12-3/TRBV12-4	CASTSPQTGDEQFF	TGTGCCAGCACCTCCCCCCAGACAGGCGATGAGCAGTTCTTC
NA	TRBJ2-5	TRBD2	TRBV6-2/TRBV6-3	CASSYSPGLAGVGQETQYF	TGTGCCAGCAGTTACTCTCCGGGACTAGCGGGAGTCGGACAAGAGACCCAGTACTTC
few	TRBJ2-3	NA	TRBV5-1	CASSLSEATQYF	TGCGCCAGCAGCTTGTCCGAGGCCACGCAGTATTTT
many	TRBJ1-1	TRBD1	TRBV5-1	CASSLGTGGSAFF	TGCGCCAGCAGCCTTGGGACAGGGGGTTCAGCTTTCTTT
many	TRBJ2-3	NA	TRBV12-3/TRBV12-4	CASTLDSTDTQYF	TGTGCCAGCACCCTGGACAGCACAGATACGCAGTATTTT
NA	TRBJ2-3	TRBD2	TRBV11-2	CASSLTLGRATDTQYF	TGTGCCAGCAGCTTAACCCTCGGGAGGGCCACAGATACGCAGTATTTT